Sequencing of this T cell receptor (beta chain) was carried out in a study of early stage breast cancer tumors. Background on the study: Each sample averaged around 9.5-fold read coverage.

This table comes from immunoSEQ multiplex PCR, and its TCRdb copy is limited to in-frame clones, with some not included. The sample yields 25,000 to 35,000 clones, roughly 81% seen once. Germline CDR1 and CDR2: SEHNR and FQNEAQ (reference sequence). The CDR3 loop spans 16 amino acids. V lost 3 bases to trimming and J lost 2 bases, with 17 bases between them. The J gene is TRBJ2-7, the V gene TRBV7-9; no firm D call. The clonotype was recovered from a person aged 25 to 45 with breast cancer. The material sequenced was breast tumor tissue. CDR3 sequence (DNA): TGTGCCAGCAGCTTTCCCTCCTGGCGCCTTCCCTACGAGCAGTACTTC. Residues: CASSFPSWRLPYEQYF.